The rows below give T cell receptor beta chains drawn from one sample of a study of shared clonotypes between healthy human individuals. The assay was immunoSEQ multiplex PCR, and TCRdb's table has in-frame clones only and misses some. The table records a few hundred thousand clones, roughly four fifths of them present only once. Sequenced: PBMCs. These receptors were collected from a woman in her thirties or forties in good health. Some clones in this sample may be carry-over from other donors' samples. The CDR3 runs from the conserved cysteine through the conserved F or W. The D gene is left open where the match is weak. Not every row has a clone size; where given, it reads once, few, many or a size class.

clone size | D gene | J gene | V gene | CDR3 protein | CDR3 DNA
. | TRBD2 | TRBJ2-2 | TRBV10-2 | CASRGPPGGRRTGELFF | TGCGCCAGCAGGGGCCCCCCTGGCGGGAGAAGGACCGGGGAGCTGTTTTTT
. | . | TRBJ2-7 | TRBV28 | CASSSHSRREQYF | TGTGCCAGCAGTTCCCACTCGCGGCGCGAGCAGTACTTC
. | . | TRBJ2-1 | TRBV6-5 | CASSYSRWVNEQFF | TGTGCCAGCAGTTATTCTAGGTGGGTCAATGAGCAGTTCTTC
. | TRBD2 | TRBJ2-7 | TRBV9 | CASSVGLADTYEQYF | TGTGCCAGCAGCGTAGGACTAGCGGACACCTACGAGCAGTACTTC
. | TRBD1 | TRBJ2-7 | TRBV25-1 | CASSESETGGYEQYF | TGTGCCAGCAGTGAATCGGAGACAGGGGGCTACGAGCAGTACTTC
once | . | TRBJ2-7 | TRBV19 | CASSRQSYEQYF | TGTGCCAGTAGTCGACAATCCTACGAGCAGTACTTC
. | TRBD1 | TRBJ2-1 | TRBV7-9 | CASSLMTGVALEQFF | TGTGCCAGCAGCTTAATGACAGGGGTAGCCCTCGAGCAGTTCTTC
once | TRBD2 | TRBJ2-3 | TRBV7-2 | CASSPGTRADTQYF | TGTGCCAGCAGCCCCGGGACTAGGGCAGATACGCAGTATTTT
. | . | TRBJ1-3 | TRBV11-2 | CASSLTGNTIYF | TGTGCCAGCAGTTTAACTGGAAACACCATATATTTT
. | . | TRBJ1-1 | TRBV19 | CASTNSGIGRTEAFF | TGTGCCAGTACCAATAGCGGGATAGGAAGGACTGAAGCTTTCTTT
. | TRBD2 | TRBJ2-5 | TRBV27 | CASSGGGPGGTQYF | TGTGCCAGCAGTGGGGGGGGACCCGGGGGGACCCAGTACTTC
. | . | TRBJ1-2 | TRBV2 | CASTPGRTYGYTF | TGTGCCAGCACCCCAGGACGGACCTATGGCTACACCTTC
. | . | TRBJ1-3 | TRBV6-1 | CASSELGVNPGNTIYF | TGTGCCAGCAGTGAACTAGGGGTGAACCCTGGAAACACCATATATTTT
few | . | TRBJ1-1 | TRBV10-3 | CAIRLSGTPNTEAFF | TGTGCCATCAGACTCTCCGGGACGCCGAACACTGAAGCTTTCTTT
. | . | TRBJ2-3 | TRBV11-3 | CASSQGGSTDTQYF | TGTGCCAGCAGCCAGGGTGGGAGCACAGATACGCAGTATTTT
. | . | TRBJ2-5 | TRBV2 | CASNGQQETQYF | TGTGCCAGCAATGGACAGCAAGAGACCCAGTACTTC
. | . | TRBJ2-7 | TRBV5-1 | CASSLGGRDSEQYF | TGCGCCAGCAGCTTGGGAGGGCGGGACAGCGAGCAGTACTTC
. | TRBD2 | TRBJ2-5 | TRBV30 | CAWKTSGVQETQYF | TGTGCCTGGAAGACTAGCGGCGTCCAAGAGACCCAGTACTTC
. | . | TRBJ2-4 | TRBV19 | CASRGPEIQYF | TGTGCCAGTAGAGGCCCAGAAATTCAGTACTTC
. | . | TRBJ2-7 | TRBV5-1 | CASRDPGNEQYF | TGCGCCAGCAGAGATCCAGGGAACGAGCAGTACTTC
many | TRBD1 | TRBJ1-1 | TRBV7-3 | CASSLDRVNTEAFF | TGTGCCAGCAGTCTGGACAGGGTGAACACTGAAGCTTTCTTT
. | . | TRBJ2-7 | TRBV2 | CASKQDSAGTYEQYF | TGTGCCAGCAAACAAGACTCGGCAGGGACCTACGAGCAGTACTTC
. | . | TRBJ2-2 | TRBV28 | CASNPPGTGELFF | TGTGCCAGCAACCCGCCGGGGACCGGGGAGCTGTTTTTT
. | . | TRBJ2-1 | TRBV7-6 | CASSFRDGTYNEQFF | TGTGCCAGCAGCTTTCGGGACGGGACGTACAATGAGCAGTTCTTC
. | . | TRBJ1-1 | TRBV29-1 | CSVGGRRNTEAFF | TGCAGCGTTGGGGGACGAAGGAACACTGAAGCTTTCTTT
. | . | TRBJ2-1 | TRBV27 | CATSPQAGRRNEQFF | TGTGCCACCTCGCCCCAGGCGGGAAGGCGTAATGAGCAGTTCTTC
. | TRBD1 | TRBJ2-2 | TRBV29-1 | CSGGQDTGELFF | TGCAGCGGGGGACAGGACACCGGGGAGCTGTTTTTT
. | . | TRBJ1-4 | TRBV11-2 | CASSLGTTTNEKLFF | TGTGCCAGCAGCCTGGGGACAACAACTAATGAAAAACTGTTTTTT
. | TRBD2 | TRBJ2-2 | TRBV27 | CASGRGAGLNTGELFF | TGTGCCAGCGGGAGGGGAGCGGGACTGAACACCGGGGAGCTGTTTTTT
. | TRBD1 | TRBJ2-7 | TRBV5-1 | CASSLVSSGTGSYEQYF | TGCGCCAGCAGCTTGGTATCCTCCGGGACAGGATCCTACGAGCAGTACTTC
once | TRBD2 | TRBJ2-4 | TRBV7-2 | CASSSGLAGVNIQYF | TGTGCCAGCAGCTCGGGACTAGCGGGAGTGAACATTCAGTACTTC
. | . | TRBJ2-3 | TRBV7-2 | CASSTRSDTQYF | TGTGCCAGCAGTACCCGATCAGATACGCAGTATTTT
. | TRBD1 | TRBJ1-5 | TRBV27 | CASSFKGADSNQPQHF | TGTGCCAGCAGTTTTAAGGGGGCGGATAGCAATCAGCCCCAGCATTTT
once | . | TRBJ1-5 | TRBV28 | CASTLQGGAQPQHF | TGTGCCAGCACTTTACAGGGAGGGGCGCAGCCCCAGCATTTT
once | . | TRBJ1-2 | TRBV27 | CASSLTGARQNYGYTF | TGTGCCAGCAGTTTGACCGGGGCCCGACAAAACTATGGCTACACCTTC
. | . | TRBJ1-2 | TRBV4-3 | CASSPTNFGGYTF | TGCGCCAGCAGCCCGACCAACTTCGGTGGCTACACCTTC
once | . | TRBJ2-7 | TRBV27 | CASSSSDSYEQYF | TGTGCCAGCAGTTCATCAGACAGCTACGAGCAGTACTTC
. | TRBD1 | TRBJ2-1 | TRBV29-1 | CSVPIPTGSIYYNGQFF | TGCAGCGTTCCCATCCCGACAGGGTCAATTTATTACAATGGGCAGTTCTTC
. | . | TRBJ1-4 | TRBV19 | CASSYWGRRGGKLFF | TGTGCCAGTAGTTACTGGGGCAGGAGGGGAGGAAAACTGTTTTTT
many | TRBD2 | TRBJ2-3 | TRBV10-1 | CASSPWTSATADTQYF | TGCGCCAGCAGTCCCTGGACTAGCGCCACTGCAGATACGCAGTATTTT
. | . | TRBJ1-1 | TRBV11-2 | CASSLSPGRYTEAFF | TGTGCCAGCAGCTTAAGTCCGGGACGGTACACTGAAGCTTTCTTT
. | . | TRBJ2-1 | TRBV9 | CASSVVVGRDFSYNEQFF | TGTGCCAGCAGCGTAGTGGTCGGAAGAGATTTCTCCTACAATGAGCAGTTCTTC
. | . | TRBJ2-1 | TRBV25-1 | CASRISGEYNEQFF | TGTGCCAGCAGGATTTCAGGGGAATACAATGAGCAGTTCTTC
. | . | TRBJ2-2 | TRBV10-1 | CASSEAGNTGELFF | TGCGCCAGCAGTGAAGCGGGGAACACCGGGGAGCTGTTTTTT
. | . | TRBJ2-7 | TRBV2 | CASSVSSTGRSYEQYF | TGTGCCAGCAGTGTTAGTTCCACAGGGAGGTCCTACGAGCAGTACTTC
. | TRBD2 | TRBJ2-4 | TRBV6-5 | CASRPPGLAGNIQYF | TGTGCCAGCAGACCTCCGGGACTAGCGGGAAACATTCAGTACTTC
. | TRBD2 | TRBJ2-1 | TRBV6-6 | CASSSSGSRNEQFF | TGTGCCAGCAGCTCTAGCGGGAGCCGTAATGAGCAGTTCTTC
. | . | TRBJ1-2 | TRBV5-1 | CASSLAGQSNYGYTF | TGCGCCAGCAGCTTAGCCGGACAGAGTAACTATGGCTACACCTTC
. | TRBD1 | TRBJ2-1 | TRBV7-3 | CASSWSTGVGDEQFF | TGTGCCAGCAGCTGGTCGACAGGGGTTGGGGATGAGCAGTTCTTC
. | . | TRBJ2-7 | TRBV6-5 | CASSWGGGREQYF | TGTGCCAGCAGTTGGGGAGGTGGGAGAGAGCAGTACTTC
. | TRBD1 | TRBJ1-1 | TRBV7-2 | CASSLGPPGTGGTEAFF | TGTGCCAGCAGCTTAGGGCCCCCCGGGACAGGGGGCACTGAAGCTTTCTTT
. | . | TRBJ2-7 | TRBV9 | CASSVDSAAGYEQYF | TGTGCCAGCAGCGTAGATTCCGCGGCTGGTTACGAGCAGTACTTC
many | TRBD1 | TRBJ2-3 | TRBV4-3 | CASSQSSSRQGRTDTQYF | TGCGCCAGCAGCCAGAGCTCGAGCCGACAGGGCCGCACAGATACGCAGTATTTT